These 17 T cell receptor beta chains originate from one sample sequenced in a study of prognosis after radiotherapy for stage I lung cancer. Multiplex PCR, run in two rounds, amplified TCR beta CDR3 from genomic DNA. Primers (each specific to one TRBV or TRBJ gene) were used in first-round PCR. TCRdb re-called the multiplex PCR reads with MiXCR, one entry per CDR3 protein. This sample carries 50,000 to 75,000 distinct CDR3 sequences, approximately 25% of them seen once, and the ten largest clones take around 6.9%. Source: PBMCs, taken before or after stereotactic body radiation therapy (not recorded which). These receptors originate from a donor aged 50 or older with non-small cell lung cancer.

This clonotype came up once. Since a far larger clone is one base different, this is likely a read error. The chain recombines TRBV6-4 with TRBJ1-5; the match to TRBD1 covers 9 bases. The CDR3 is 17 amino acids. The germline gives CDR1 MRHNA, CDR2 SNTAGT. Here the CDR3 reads CASSYSRQGESNQPQHF. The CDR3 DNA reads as TGTGCCAGCAGTTACTCCAGACAGGGGGAGAGCAATCAGCCCCAGCATTTT.

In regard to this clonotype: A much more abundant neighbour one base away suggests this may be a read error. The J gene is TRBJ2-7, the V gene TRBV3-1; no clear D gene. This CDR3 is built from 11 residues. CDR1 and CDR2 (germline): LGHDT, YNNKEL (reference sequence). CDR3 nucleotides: TGTGCCAGCAGCCAGAGTACAGAGCATTACTTC. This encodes CASSQSTEHYF.

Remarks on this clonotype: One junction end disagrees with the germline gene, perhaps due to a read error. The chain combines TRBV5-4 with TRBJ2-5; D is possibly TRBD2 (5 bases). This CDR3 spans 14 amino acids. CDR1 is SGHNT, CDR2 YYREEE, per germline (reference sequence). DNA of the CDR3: TGTGCCAGGAGCTTGAGGACCCGGGGAGAGACCCAGTACTTC. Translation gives CARSLRTRGETQYF.

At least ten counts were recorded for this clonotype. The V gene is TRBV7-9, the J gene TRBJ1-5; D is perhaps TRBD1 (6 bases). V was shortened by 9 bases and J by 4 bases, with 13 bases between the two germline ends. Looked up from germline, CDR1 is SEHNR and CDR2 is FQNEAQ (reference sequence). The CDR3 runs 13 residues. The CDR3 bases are TGTGCCAGGGAGGGGACACGGAATCAGCCCCAGCATTTT. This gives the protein CAREGTRNQPQHF.

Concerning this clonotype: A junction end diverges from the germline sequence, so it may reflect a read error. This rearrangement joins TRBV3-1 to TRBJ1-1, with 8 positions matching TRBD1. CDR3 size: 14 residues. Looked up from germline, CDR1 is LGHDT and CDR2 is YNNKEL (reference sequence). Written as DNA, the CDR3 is TGTGTCAGCACCCCGGGACAGGCTGGGACTGAAGCTTTCTTT. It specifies CVSTPGQAGTEAFF. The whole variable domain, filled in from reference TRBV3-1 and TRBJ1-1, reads DTAVSQTPKYLVTQMGNDKSIKCEQNLGHDTMYWYKQDSKKFLKIMFSYNNKELIINETVPNRFSPKSPDKAHLNLHINSLELGDSAVYFCVSTPGQAGTEAFFGQGTRLTVV.

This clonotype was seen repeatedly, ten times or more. The CDR3 DNA sequence: TGTGCCAGCACTCCGGGCCCATCCGGTGGCTACACCTTC. Translating it yields CASTPGPSGGYTF. The genes are TRBV12-3 or TRBV12-4 and TRBJ1-2, with D uncertain. There are 13 residues in the CDR3. V was trimmed by 7 bases and J by 7 bases, leaving 16 bases between them.

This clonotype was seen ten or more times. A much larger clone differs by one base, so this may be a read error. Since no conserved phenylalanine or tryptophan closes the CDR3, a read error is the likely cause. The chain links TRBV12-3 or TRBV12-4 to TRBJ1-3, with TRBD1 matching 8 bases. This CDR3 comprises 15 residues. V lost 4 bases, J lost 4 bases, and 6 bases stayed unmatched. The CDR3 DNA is TGTGCCAGCAGTTCCAGGGGGCTGTCGGGAAACACCATATATCTT. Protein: CASSSRGLSGNTIYL.

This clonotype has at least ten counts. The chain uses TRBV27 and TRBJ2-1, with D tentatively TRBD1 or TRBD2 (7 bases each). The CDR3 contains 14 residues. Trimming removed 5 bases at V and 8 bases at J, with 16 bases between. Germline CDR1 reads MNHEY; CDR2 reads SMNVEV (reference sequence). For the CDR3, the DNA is TGTGCCAGCAGTCCCAGGGGGGGGAGGGATGAGCAGTTCTTC. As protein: CASSPRGGRDEQFF.

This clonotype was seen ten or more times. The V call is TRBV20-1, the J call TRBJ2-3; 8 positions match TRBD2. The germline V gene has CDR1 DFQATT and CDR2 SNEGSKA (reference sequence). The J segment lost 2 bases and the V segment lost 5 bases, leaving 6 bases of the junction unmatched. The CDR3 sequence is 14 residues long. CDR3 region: CSAQAGALTDTQYF. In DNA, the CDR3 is TGCAGTGCTCAAGCGGGGGCCCTCACAGATACGCAGTATTTT.

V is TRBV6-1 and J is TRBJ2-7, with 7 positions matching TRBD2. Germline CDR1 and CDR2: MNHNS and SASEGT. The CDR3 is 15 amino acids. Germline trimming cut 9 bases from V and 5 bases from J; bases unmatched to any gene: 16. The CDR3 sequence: CARRFRDGGFHEQYF. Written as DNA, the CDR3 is TGTGCCAGGAGGTTCCGGGACGGGGGGTTCCACGAGCAGTACTTC.

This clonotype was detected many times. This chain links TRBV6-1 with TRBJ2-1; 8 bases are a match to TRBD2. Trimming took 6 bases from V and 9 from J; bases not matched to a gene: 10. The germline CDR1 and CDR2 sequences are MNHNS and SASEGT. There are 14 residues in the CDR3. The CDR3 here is CASSQAAGAGEQFF. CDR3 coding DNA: TGTGCCAGCAGCCAAGCAGCGGGGGCGGGTGAGCAGTTCTTC.

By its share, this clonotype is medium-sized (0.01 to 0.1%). CDR3 amino acids: CASSPWSAGDQETQYF. The DNA for the CDR3 is TGTGCCAGCAGCCCTTGGTCAGCGGGGGACCAAGAGACCCAGTACTTC. The chain recombines TRBV3-1 with TRBJ2-5, with 8 bases fitting TRBD2. The V gene end was trimmed by 4 bases and the J gene end by 0 bases; junction bases not matched to a gene: 7. CDR1 and CDR2 (germline): LGHDT, YNNKEL (reference sequence). CDR3 length: 16 amino acids.

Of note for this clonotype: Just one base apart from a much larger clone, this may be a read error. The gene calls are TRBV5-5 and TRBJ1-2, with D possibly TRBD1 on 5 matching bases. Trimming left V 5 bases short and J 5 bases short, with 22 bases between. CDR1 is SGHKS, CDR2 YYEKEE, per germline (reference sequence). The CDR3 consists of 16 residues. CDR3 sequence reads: CASRWRALGGTYGYTF. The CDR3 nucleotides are TGTGCCAGCAGATGGAGGGCCCTGGGGGGTACTTATGGCTACACCTTC.

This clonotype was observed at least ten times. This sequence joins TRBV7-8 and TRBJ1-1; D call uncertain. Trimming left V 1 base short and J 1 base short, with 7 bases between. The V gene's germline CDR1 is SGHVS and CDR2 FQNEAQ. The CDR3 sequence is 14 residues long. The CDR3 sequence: CASSLGGRNTEAFF. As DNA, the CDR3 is TGTGCCAGCAGCTTAGGAGGGAGGAACACTGAAGCTTTCTTT. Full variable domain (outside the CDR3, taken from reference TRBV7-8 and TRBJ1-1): GAGVSQSPRYKVAKRGQDVALRCDPISGHVSLFWYQQALGQGPEFLTYFQNEAQLDKSGLPSDRFFAERPEGSVSTLKIQRTQQEDSAVYLCASSLGGRNTEAFFGQGTRLTVV.

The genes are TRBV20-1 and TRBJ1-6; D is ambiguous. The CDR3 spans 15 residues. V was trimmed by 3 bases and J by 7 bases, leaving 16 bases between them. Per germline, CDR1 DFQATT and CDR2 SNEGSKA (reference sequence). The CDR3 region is CSASVSTVGNSPLHF. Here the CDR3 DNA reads TGCAGTGCTAGTGTCTCCACAGTGGGGAATTCACCCCTCCACTTT.

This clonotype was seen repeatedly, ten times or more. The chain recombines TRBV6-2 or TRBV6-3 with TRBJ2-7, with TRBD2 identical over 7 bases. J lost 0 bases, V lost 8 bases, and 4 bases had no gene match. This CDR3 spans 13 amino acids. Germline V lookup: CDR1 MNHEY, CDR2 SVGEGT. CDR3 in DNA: TGTGCCAGCTGGGGAGGGAGCTCCTACGAGCAGTACTTC. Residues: CASWGGSSYEQYF.

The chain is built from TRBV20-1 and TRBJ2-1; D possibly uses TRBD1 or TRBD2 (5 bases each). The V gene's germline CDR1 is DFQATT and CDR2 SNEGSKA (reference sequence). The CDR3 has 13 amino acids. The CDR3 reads CILGAVTNDEQFF. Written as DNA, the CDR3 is TGCATTCTCGGGGCGGTAACTAACGATGAGCAGTTCTTC.